These 16 T cell receptor beta chains were all obtained from the same sample, sequenced in a study of shared clonotypes between healthy human individuals. Measured with immunoSEQ multiplex PCR; TCRdb has only the in-frame clones, and not every one. The data show a few million clones, 95% seen once. Material for sequencing was naive CD4+ T cells sorted from blood. The subset is: CD45RA+ positively selected. The receptors were gathered from a man aged 18 to 29 in good health.

This rearrangement joins TRBV11-2 to TRBJ2-1; perhaps TRBD2 as D (5 bases). Germline V gene sequence: CDR1 SGHAT, CDR2 FQNNGV. The CDR3 totals 14 residues. V lost 3 bases to trimming and J lost 8 bases, with 14 bases between them. The DNA of the CDR3 is TGTGCCAGCAGCTTGACCCGGGGTGGGGATGAGCAGTTCTTC. Translating it yields CASSLTRGGDEQFF.

This chain links TRBV6-5 with TRBJ2-2, with D hard to call. The germline CDR1 and CDR2 sequences are MNHEY and SVGAGI. Trimming stripped 6 bases from V and 7 bases from J, with 12 bases between. CDR3 length: 13 amino acids. The CDR3 loop reads CASSEVPVGELFF. Here the CDR3 DNA reads TGTGCCAGCAGCGAAGTGCCGGTCGGGGAGCTGTTTTTT.

The CDR3 nucleotides are TGTGCCAGCAGTTTACCCAGACTAGAGCTTACCGGGGAGCTGTTTTTT. It encodes CASSLPRLELTGELFF. The rearrangement uses TRBV28 and TRBJ2-2; a possible D gene is TRBD2 (6 bases). CDR3 length: 16 residues. Between the trimmed V and J ends, which lost 2 bases and 5 bases, there was a span of 15 bases. Germline CDR1 MDHEN, CDR2 SYDVKM.

As concerns this clone: This same CDR3 is encoded by further DNA sequences in the sample. The chain links TRBV5-1 to TRBJ2-2; D possibly matches TRBD1 or TRBD2 (6 bases each). V lost 4 bases to trimming and J lost 2 bases, with 12 bases between them. Per germline, CDR1 SGHRS and CDR2 YFSETQ. CDR3 size: 15 residues. DNA of the CDR3: TGCGCCAGCAGCCTTGGAGGGGGAAACACCGGGGAGCTGTTTTTT. Protein: CASSLGGGNTGELFF.

This chain uses TRBV7-8 with TRBJ1-1; the match to TRBD1 covers 8 bases. The CDR3 runs 15 residues. Trimming at V came to 5 bases and at J to 4 bases, leaving 9 bases not matched to a gene. Germline V gives CDR1 SGHVS, CDR2 FQNEAQ. The CDR3 reads CASSTRQGSTTEAFF. CDR3 sequence (DNA): TGTGCCAGCAGCACCAGACAGGGGAGTACCACTGAAGCTTTCTTT.

This clone occurred once. This chain links TRBV6-1 with TRBJ2-7, with a weak D call TRBD1 (6 bases). Germline CDR1 and CDR2: MNHNS and SASEGT. The CDR3 contains 12 residues. The CDR3 DNA reads TGTTCCTCCCGGACAGTCTCCTACGAGCAGTACTTC. This codes for CSSRTVSYEQYF.

The chain has TRBV6-1 and TRBJ1-2; 9 nucleotides agree with TRBD1. Germline assignment: CDR1 MNHNS and CDR2 SASEGT. V trimming: 7 bases; J trimming: 0 bases; junction bases outside the gene matches: 3. This CDR3 contains 14 residues. In nucleotides, the CDR3 is TGTGCCAGCACGAGACAGGGGGCTAACTATGGCTACACCTTC. Its translation: CASTRQGANYGYTF.

J is TRBJ2-3 and V is TRBV5-1; the D gene is possibly TRBD2 (5 bases). The CDR3 covers 16 residues. The germline V and J ends were trimmed by 5 bases and 6 bases, with 22 bases remaining between them. Germline-derived CDR1 and CDR2 are SGHRS and YFSETQ. The CDR3 loop reads CASRTSPGSMGDTQYF. The CDR3 DNA follows: TGCGCCAGCAGGACCTCCCCGGGATCAATGGGGGATACGCAGTATTTT.

V is TRBV6-6 and J is TRBJ2-6, with D unclear. V was clipped by 6 bases and J by 1 base, with 10 bases between them. Germline CDR1 reads MNHNY; CDR2 reads SVGAGI (reference sequence). There are 15 residues in the CDR3. The CDR3 DNA reads TGTGCCAGCAGAAATGGACCGTCTGGGGCCAACGTCCTGACTTTC. It specifies CASRNGPSGANVLTF.

This chain links TRBV21-1 with TRBJ1-2. TRBV21-1 is termed a pseudogene. The CDR3 is made up of 17 amino acids. The CDR3 loop reads CASSKVGRVPRIGGYTF. DNA of the CDR3: TGTGCCAGCAGCAAAGTAGGGAGGGTCCCGAGGATAGGTGGCTACACCTTC.

This chain joins TRBV6-4 and TRBJ2-2, with unresolved D. Trimming removed 9 bases at V and 5 bases at J, with 7 bases between. The CDR3 spans 11 residues. Germline CDR1 and CDR2: MRHNA and SNTAGT. CDR3 coding DNA: TGTGCCAGTGGATTTACCGGGGAGCTGTTTTTT. It translates to CASGFTGELFF.

The chain is built from TRBV5-1 and TRBJ1-4; D not resolved. CDR1 is SGHRS and CDR2 is YFSETQ in the germline V gene. The CDR3 totals 12 residues. Trimming pared 5 bases from V and 10 bases from J, leaving 12 bases between. The CDR3 DNA reads as TGCGCCAGCAGACTGGAGTTTGGAAAACTGTTTTTT. The encoded protein is CASRLEFGKLFF. Based on the CDR3 plus reference TRBV5-1 and TRBJ1-4, the full variable domain is KAGVTQTPRYLIKTRGQQVTLSCSPISGHRSVSWYQQTPGQGLQFLFEYFSETQRNKGNFPGRFSGRQFSNSRSEMNVSTLELGDSALYLCASRLEFGKLFFGSGTQLSVL.

The rearrangement uses TRBV18 and TRBJ2-7; D is perhaps TRBD2 (6 bases). Germline CDR1 KGHSH, CDR2 LQKENI. There are 15 residues in the CDR3. Trimming left V 0 bases short and J 1 base short, with 10 bases between. This chain's CDR3 is CASSPPAAGSYEQYF. The CDR3 DNA follows: TGTGCCAGCTCACCACCCGCTGCGGGATCCTACGAGCAGTACTTC.

This clone was observed a single time. V and J are TRBV10-3 and TRBJ1-6; D might be TRBD1 (5 bases). This CDR3 comprises 12 residues. V dropped 4 bases and J dropped 8 bases, with 6 bases sitting between them. In germline, CDR1 is ENHRY, CDR2 SYGVKD. CDR3 sequence reads: CAISAQDSPLHF. CDR3 sequence (DNA): TGTGCCATCAGTGCACAGGATTCACCCCTCCACTTT.

The rearrangement joins TRBV18 to TRBJ1-1; unclear D gene. The germline V gene encodes CDR1 KGHSH and CDR2 LQKENI. This CDR3 has 15 residues. The V and J ends lost 2 bases and 1 base respectively, with 11 bases between them. CDR3 nucleotides: TGTGCCAGCTCACCATTACAGAACCCGAACACTGAAGCTTTCTTT. Amino acid sequence: CASSPLQNPNTEAFF.

The CDR3 sequence is CASSRGQDTGELFF. CDR3 DNA: TGCGCCAGCAGCCGCGGACAGGACACCGGGGAGCTGTTTTTT. V gene TRBV5-1 combines with J gene TRBJ2-2; 7 bases line up with TRBD1. The CDR3 consists of 14 residues. Germline CDR1 is SGHRS and CDR2 is YFSETQ. With V trimmed by 4 bases and J by 3 bases, 3 bases remained unmatched.